This T cell receptor beta chain was observed in a study of T cells after yellow fever vaccination. Germline CDR1 is SGHRS and CDR2 is YFSETQ. The CDR3 consists of 13 residues. V gave up 2 bases and J gave up 14 bases; unmatched junction bases: 8. A single record per CDR3 protein comes from TCRdb applying MiXCR to the 5' RACE reads. Among about 320,000 distinct CDR3 sequences listed, approximately 11% were seen once. The sequence was collected from a man aged 18 to 30 who received the YFV17D yellow fever vaccine. The chain carries TRBV5-1 and TRBJ2-5; 11 bases align to TRBD2. The sample consisted of CD4+ T cells sorted from PBMCs, taken 45 days after the yellow fever booster vaccination. CDR3 nucleotide sequence: TGCGCCAGCAGCTTTACCGGGACTAGCGGACCTTACTTC. It translates to CASSFTGTSGPYF.